Following are 17 T cell receptor beta chains from one sample sequenced in a study of human T cells and chemical hapten exposure. From the RACE reads, TCRdb called clonotypes with MiXCR, one entry per CDR3 protein. The table lists 75,000 to 100,000 distinct CDR3 sequences, 9.5% to 15% of them singletons. Time point meaning: patch test 1, 2 weeks after DPC sensitization. Described treatment: therapeutic diphenylcyclopropenone sensitization with weekly scalp DPC. The sample here was whole blood, taken in connection with sensitization to the hapten diphenylcyclopropenone (DPC). These receptors came from a middle-aged woman with alopecia areata. Some clones in this sample may be carry-over from other donors' samples.

The chain employs TRBV20-1 and TRBJ2-3; D not resolved. V dropped 1 base and J dropped 0 bases, with 8 bases sitting between them. From germline, CDR1 is DFQATT and CDR2 SNEGSKA (reference sequence). The CDR3 loop spans 14 amino acids. DNA for the CDR3: TGCAGTGCTAGAGTCTATACTAGCACAGATACGCAGTATTTT. Translating gives CSARVYTSTDTQYF.

This clonotype has a handful of counts. The chain couples TRBV11-1 to TRBJ2-1; TRBD1 agrees at 7 bases. The CDR3 is 15 amino acids. J was trimmed by 3 bases and V by 5 bases; bases with no gene match: 7. Per germline, CDR1 SGHAT and CDR2 FQDESV (reference sequence). The CDR3 protein is CASSGDSRFYNEQFF. The CDR3 region has the DNA TGTGCCAGCAGCGGGGACAGCCGTTTCTACAATGAGCAGTTCTTC. The whole variable domain, remainder taken from reference TRBV11-1 and TRBJ2-1, is EAEVAQSPRYKITEKSQAVAFWCDPISGHATLYWYRQILGQGPELLVQFQDESVVDDSQLPKDRFSAERLKGVDSTLKIQPAELGDSAMYLCASSGDSRFYNEQFFGPGTRLTVL.

Many counts were recorded for this clonotype. The chain couples TRBV10-3 to TRBJ1-1, with 8 bases that match TRBD1. The CDR3 is made up of 14 amino acids. V dropped 8 bases and J dropped 1; count of bases not matched to a gene: 6. Germline V gene lookup returns CDR1 ENHRY and CDR2 SYGVKD. The CDR3 is CAIAPDRANTEAFF. CDR3 in DNA: TGTGCCATCGCCCCGGACAGGGCGAACACTGAAGCTTTCTTT.

At least ten counts were recorded for this clonotype. This chain joins TRBV3-1 and TRBJ2-7, with 8 bases matching TRBD1. Trimming took 4 bases from V and 2 from J; bases not matched to a gene: 7. This CDR3 contains 15 residues. Germline V lookup: CDR1 LGHDT, CDR2 YNNKEL (reference sequence). The CDR3: CASSRGPGQAYEQYF. The CDR3 bases are TGTGCCAGCAGCCGCGGGCCGGGACAGGCCTACGAGCAGTACTTC.

The chain is built from TRBV20-1 and TRBJ2-1; D is undetermined. CDR3 size: 11 residues. Germline loops: CDR1 DFQATT, CDR2 SNEGSKA (reference sequence). This chain's CDR3 is CSLITGNEQFF. CDR3 nucleotides: TGCAGCCTTATCACCGGAAATGAGCAGTTCTTC.

The table lists this clonotype with many counts. This chain connects TRBV20-1 to TRBJ2-3; weak D call: TRBD2 (6 bases). V lost 5 bases and J lost 3, with 15 bases in between. The CDR3 length is 14 residues. Germline-derived CDR1 and CDR2 are DFQATT and SNEGSKA (reference sequence). The CDR3 sequence: CSASGVGMTDTQYF. In DNA, the CDR3 is TGCAGTGCTTCGGGAGTCGGTATGACAGATACGCAGTATTTT.

This clonotype has a handful of counts. The DNA for the CDR3 is TGTGCCAGTAGTGCCCGGGACAGGGGGTATGGTGACTATGGCTACACCTTC. Amino acid sequence: CASSARDRGYGDYGYTF. The chain couples TRBV19 to TRBJ1-2, with 11 bases matching TRBD1. CDR1 is LNHDA, CDR2 SQIVND, per germline (reference sequence). V dropped 5 bases and J dropped 3; count of bases not matched to a gene: 11. The CDR3 is 17 amino acids. Looking up the rest from reference TRBV19 and TRBJ1-2 gives the full variable domain: DGGITQSPKYLFRKEGQNVTLSCEQNLNHDAMYWYRQDPGQGLRLIYYSQIVNDFQKGDIAEGYSVSREKKESFPLTVTSAQKNPTAFYLCASSARDRGYGDYGYTFGSGTRLTVV.

The genes are TRBV7-3 and TRBJ2-5; possibly TRBD1 or TRBD2 for D (5 bases each). This CDR3 has 11 residues. The germline V gene has CDR1 SGHTA and CDR2 FQGTGA. Trimming took 7 bases from V and 9 from J, leaving 12 bases between them. The CDR3 DNA sequence: TGTGCCAGCAACAAGTGGGACCCCCAGTACTTC. Translated: CASNKWDPQYF.

Many counts were recorded for this clonotype. As DNA, the CDR3 is TGTGCCAGCAGACGGAGGCAGGGAGTCGATACGCAGTATTTT. It encodes CASRRRQGVDTQYF. The chain is built from TRBV6-2 or TRBV6-3 and TRBJ2-3; D may correspond to TRBD1 or TRBD2 (5 bases each). Germline-derived CDR1 and CDR2 are MNHEY and SVGEGT. The CDR3 spans 14 residues. V was trimmed by 6 bases and J by 6 bases, leaving 16 bases between them.

In this sample, this clonotype turned up many times. CDR3 sequence: CSARLQGSPLHF. CDR3 sequence (DNA): TGCAGTGCTAGATTGCAGGGTTCACCCCTCCACTTT. This chain links TRBV20-1 with TRBJ1-6; TRBD1 is a possible D gene (5 bases). Trimming removed 2 bases at V and 9 bases at J, with 8 bases between. This CDR3 comprises 12 residues. CDR1 and CDR2 from the germline V gene are DFQATT and SNEGSKA (reference sequence).

The V and J genes are TRBV6-1 and TRBJ2-3; 11 nucleotides line up with TRBD2. V trimming: 2 bases; J trimming: 0 bases; junction bases outside the gene matches: 4. Germline values: CDR1 MNHNS, CDR2 SASEGT. The CDR3 runs to 17 residues. The CDR3 loop reads CASSELAGGFSTDTQYF. CDR3 DNA: TGTGCCAGCAGTGAACTAGCGGGAGGATTTAGCACAGATACGCAGTATTTT.

This clonotype was counted many times. The rearrangement uses TRBV28 and TRBJ2-7; a weak D match, TRBD1 (6 bases). The germline gives CDR1 MDHEN, CDR2 SYDVKM. The CDR3 extends over 11 amino acids. V was pared by 6 bases and J by 3 bases, with 6 bases between. CDR3 nucleotide sequence: TGTGCCAGCAGACAGGGCTACGAGCAGTACTTC. Its protein product is CASRQGYEQYF.

The chain combines TRBV9 with TRBJ2-3; D ambiguous. V dropped 0 bases and J dropped 5 bases, with 4 bases sitting between them. This CDR3 is 12 amino acids long. CDR1 is SGDLS and CDR2 is YYNGEE in the germline V gene. CDR3 sequence: CASSVERDTQYF. The CDR3 DNA sequence: TGTGCCAGCAGCGTAGAGAGAGATACGCAGTATTTT.

This clonotype was found many times. The genes are TRBV20-1 and TRBJ2-2; 7 bases line up with TRBD1. Germline values: CDR1 DFQATT, CDR2 SNEGSKA (reference sequence). The CDR3 is 15 amino acids. Unmatched junction bases numbered 5, after V lost 4 bases and J lost 0 bases. The chain's CDR3 is CSATEGAANTGELFF. In DNA, the CDR3 is TGCAGTGCTACCGAGGGGGCGGCGAACACCGGGGAGCTGTTTTTT.

The chain recombines TRBV10-3 with TRBJ1-1; TRBD1 agrees at 8 bases. V trimming: 6 bases; J trimming: 7 bases; junction bases outside the gene matches: 4. Germline V gene data show CDR1 as ENHRY and CDR2 as SYGVKD. This CDR3 has 12 amino acids. The CDR3 nucleotides read TGTGCCATCAGGCAGGGGGCCGGTGAAGCTTTCTTT. Translated: CAIRQGAGEAFF.

This clonotype was seen repeatedly, ten times or more. The chain joins TRBV5-1 to TRBJ2-6; D not resolved. The germline V gene has CDR1 SGHRS and CDR2 YFSETQ. V gave up 3 bases and J gave up 4 bases, with 8 bases separating them. This CDR3 contains 14 residues. CDR3: CASSSLTGANVLTF. DNA for the CDR3: TGCGCCAGCAGCTCTTTAACCGGGGCCAACGTCCTGACTTTC.

This clonotype came up many times. This chain joins TRBV10-1 and TRBJ1-1; D is unclear. Germline V gene sequence: CDR1 WNHNN, CDR2 SYGVQD (reference sequence). This CDR3 region has 13 residues. Trimming left V 11 bases short and J 0 bases short, with 13 bases between. CDR3 DNA sequence: TGCGCCCCGGTCGGCGTTGTGAACACTGAAGCTTTCTTT. It translates to CAPVGVVNTEAFF.